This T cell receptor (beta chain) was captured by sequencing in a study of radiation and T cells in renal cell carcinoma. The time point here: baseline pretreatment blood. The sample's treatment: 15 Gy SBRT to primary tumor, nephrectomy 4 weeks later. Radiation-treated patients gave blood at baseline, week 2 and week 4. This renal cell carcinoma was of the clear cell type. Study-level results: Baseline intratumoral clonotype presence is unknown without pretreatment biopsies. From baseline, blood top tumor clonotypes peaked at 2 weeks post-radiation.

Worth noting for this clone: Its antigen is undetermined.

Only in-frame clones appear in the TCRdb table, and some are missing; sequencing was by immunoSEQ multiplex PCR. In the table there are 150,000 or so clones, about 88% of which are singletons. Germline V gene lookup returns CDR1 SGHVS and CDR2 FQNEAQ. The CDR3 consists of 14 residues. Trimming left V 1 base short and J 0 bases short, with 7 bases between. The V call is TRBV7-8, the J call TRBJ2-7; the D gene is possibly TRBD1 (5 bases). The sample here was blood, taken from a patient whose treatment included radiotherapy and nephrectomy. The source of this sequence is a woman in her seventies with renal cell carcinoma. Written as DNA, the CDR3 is TGTGCCAGCAGCTTAGACAGGAGCTCCTACGAGCAGTACTTC. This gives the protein CASSLDRSSYEQYF.